Listed here are 29 T cell receptor beta chains from one sample, sequenced in a study of blood T cell repertoires in COVID-19. TCRdb keeps only in-frame clones here, not all; method: immunoSEQ multiplex PCR. The top ten hold roughly 15% of the sample, which has 95,000 to 110,000 clones, 87% seen once. The sequenced sample was peripheral blood. Every receptor here comes from a man aged 45-65 years with acute or convalescent COVID-19.

This chain joins TRBV10-1 and TRBJ2-1, with TRBD2 as a possible D gene (6 bases). The CDR3 covers 14 residues. V lost 3 bases to trimming and J lost 9 bases, with 15 bases between them. CDR1 is WNHNN, CDR2 SYGVQD, per germline (reference sequence). CDR3 amino acids: CASSERLGVGEQFF. The CDR3 DNA reads as TGCGCCAGCAGTGAACGACTAGGGGTGGGTGAGCAGTTCTTC.

The chain links TRBV6-5 to TRBJ1-3; no definite D call. The CDR3 loop spans 11 amino acids. The V gene's germline CDR1 is MNHEY and CDR2 SVGAGI. V was trimmed by 8 bases and J by 3 bases, leaving 5 bases between them. The CDR3 reads CASLGGNTIYF. CDR3 sequence (DNA): TGTGCCAGCCTCGGTGGAAACACCATATATTTT.

This chain joins TRBV10-3 and TRBJ2-5; 7 nucleotides align to TRBD2. Trimming removed 4 bases from V and 3 bases from J; junction bases left unmatched: 5. Per the germline V gene, CDR1 is ENHRY and CDR2 is SYGVKD. The CDR3 has 14 residues. The CDR3: CAISAGTTKETQYF. The CDR3 region has the DNA TGTGCCATCAGTGCGGGGACTACCAAAGAGACCCAGTACTTC.

The rearrangement links TRBV15 to TRBJ1-1, with D unclear. V lost 2 bases, J lost 7 bases, and 11 bases lay in between. In germline, CDR1 is LNHNV, CDR2 YYDKDF (reference sequence). The CDR3 is made up of 13 amino acids. The CDR3 nucleotides are TGTGCCACCAGCAGATCAAGGAGTTATGAAGCTTTCTTT. This translates into CATSRSRSYEAFF.

V gene TRBV6-5 combines with J gene TRBJ2-7; 8 bases agree with TRBD1. The germline gives CDR1 MNHEY, CDR2 SVGAGI. The CDR3 contains 15 residues. Losses at the gene ends were 0 bases for V and 6 bases for J; bases not matched to a gene: 7. This chain's CDR3 is CASSYSADRVGEQYF. The DNA of the CDR3 is TGTGCCAGCAGTTACTCTGCGGACAGGGTTGGCGAGCAGTACTTC.

The V gene is TRBV14, the J gene TRBJ2-7, with 9 bases lining up with TRBD1. Unmatched junction bases numbered 3, after V lost 2 bases and J lost 1 base. Looked up from germline, CDR1 is SGHDN and CDR2 is FVKESK. The CDR3 totals 15 residues. This CDR3 reads CASSQTGGPSYEQYF. For the CDR3, the DNA is TGTGCCAGCAGCCAAACAGGGGGCCCTTCCTACGAGCAGTACTTC.

The chain links TRBV5-1 to TRBJ2-3; 9 nucleotides agree with TRBD2. The CDR3 runs 16 residues. Germline trimming cut 1 base from V and 3 bases from J; bases unmatched to any gene: 6. Germline values: CDR1 SGHRS, CDR2 YFSETQ. This chain's CDR3 is CASSLPAGGGTDTQYF. As DNA, the CDR3 is TGCGCCAGCAGCTTGCCGGCGGGAGGGGGTACAGATACGCAGTATTTT. Full variable domain (rest looked up from reference TRBV5-1 and TRBJ2-3): KAGVTQTPRYLIKTRGQQVTLSCSPISGHRSVSWYQQTPGQGLQFLFEYFSETQRNKGNFPGRFSGRQFSNSRSEMNVSTLELGDSALYLCASSLPAGGGTDTQYFGPGTRLTVL.

V gene TRBV7-9 combines with J gene TRBJ1-2, with 10 bases identical to TRBD1. Germline assignment: CDR1 SEHNR and CDR2 FQNEAQ (reference sequence). The V segment lost 5 bases and the J segment 8 bases; nucleotides outside the gene matches: 11. The CDR3 has 15 residues. CDR3 sequence reads: CASSPRRDRGWGYTF. CDR3 nucleotide sequence: TGTGCCAGCAGCCCTCGCCGGGACAGGGGTTGGGGCTACACCTTC.

The V and J genes are TRBV10-3 and TRBJ2-1, with TRBD2 matching over 10 bases. Germline V lookup: CDR1 ENHRY, CDR2 SYGVKD. The CDR3 has 14 residues. V gave up 4 bases and J gave up 8 bases; unmatched junction bases: 5. As DNA, the CDR3 is TGTGCCATCAGTGGCTCTAGCGGGAGCGATGAGCAGTTCTTC. Translation gives CAISGSSGSDEQFF.

The chain has TRBV6-6 and TRBJ1-1, with a weak D call TRBD1 (5 bases). The CDR3 length is 15 residues. V shed 6 bases and J shed 1 base, with 15 bases lying between them. CDR1 MNHNY and CDR2 SVGAGI come from the germline V gene (reference sequence). The CDR3 sequence: CASSPGPGRNTEAFF. The CDR3, as DNA: TGTGCCAGCAGCCCAGGGCCCGGACGGAACACTGAAGCTTTCTTT.

The genes are TRBV4-2 and TRBJ1-5; D is possibly TRBD1 (5 bases). CDR3 size: 15 residues. The germline V gene has CDR1 LGHNA and CDR2 YNFKEQ. V lost 3 bases and J 2 bases, leaving 11 bases between the germline ends. CDR3 nucleotides: TGTGCCAGCAGCCAGGGTGAGACAGGCAATCAGCCCCAGCATTTT. Translated: CASSQGETGNQPQHF.

The CDR3 here is CASGLAGFHEQYF. The CDR3 coding sequence is TGTGCCAGCGGGCTAGCGGGATTCCACGAGCAGTACTTC. The rearrangement links TRBV6-5 to TRBJ2-7, with 9 bases fitting TRBD2. Per germline, CDR1 MNHEY and CDR2 SVGAGI. Trimming at V came to 8 bases and at J to 5 bases, leaving 7 bases not matched to a gene. CDR3 length equals 13 residues.

This chain links TRBV12-3 or TRBV12-4 with TRBJ2-7, with 8 nucleotides matching TRBD2. The ends lost 4 bases at V and 3 bases at J; junction bases unmatched: 2. This CDR3 contains 13 residues. CDR3 sequence: CASSSGLGYEQYF. The CDR3 nucleotides read TGTGCCAGCAGTTCGGGACTAGGCTACGAGCAGTACTTC.

J is TRBJ2-2 and V is TRBV28; 10 bases agree with TRBD2. The CDR3 spans 17 residues. J was trimmed by 5 bases and V by 4 bases; bases with no gene match: 10. Germline loops: CDR1 MDHEN, CDR2 SYDVKM. In DNA, the CDR3 is TGTGCCAGCAGTTCCCGGCTAGCGGGAGTTCAGACCGGGGAGCTGTTTTTT. As protein: CASSSRLAGVQTGELFF.

V usage is TRBV6-4 and J usage is TRBJ1-6, with D tentatively TRBD1 (6 bases). CDR1 MRHNA and CDR2 SNTAGT come from the germline V gene. V lost 0 bases and J lost 8, with 11 bases in between. This CDR3 has 15 amino acids. The CDR3: CASSDSTQGHSPLHF. DNA for the CDR3: TGTGCCAGCAGTGACTCGACACAGGGTCATTCACCCCTCCACTTT.

The chain employs TRBV6-6 and TRBJ1-1; D unresolved. Per germline, CDR1 MNHNY and CDR2 SVGAGI (reference sequence). Between the trimmed V and J ends, which lost 3 bases and 6 bases, there was a span of 17 bases. The length of the CDR3 is 15 residues. CDR3 sequence (DNA): TGTGCCAGCAGTTATGCTATCGGGGTTTCAGCTGAAGCTTTCTTT. Its protein is CASSYAIGVSAEAFF.

V gene TRBV11-2 combines with J gene TRBJ2-5; D remains unclear. The CDR3 is 13 residues long. Germline lookup yields CDR1 SGHAT and CDR2 FQNNGV. The V gene lost 1 base and the J gene lost 1 base, with 4 bases spanning the gap. The CDR3 reads CASSLGSQETQYF. The CDR3 DNA reads TGTGCCAGCAGCTTAGGCAGCCAAGAGACCCAGTACTTC. Supplemented by reference TRBV11-2 and TRBJ2-5, the full variable domain reads EAGVAQSPRYKIIEKRQSVAFWCNPISGHATLYWYQQILGQGPKLLIQFQNNGVVDDSQLPKDRFSAERLKGVDSTLKIQPAKLEDSAVYLCASSLGSQETQYFGPGTRLLVL.

The rearrangement links TRBV5-6 to TRBJ1-5; 7 nucleotides line up with TRBD1. Germline V gives CDR1 SGHDT, CDR2 YYEEEE. The CDR3 totals 17 residues. With 2 bases clipped from V and 0 bases from J, the junction kept 8 bases outside the gene matches. The DNA for the CDR3 is TGTGCCAGCAGCTTAGATCAGGGGGGAGGTAGCAATCAGCCCCAGCATTTT. Its protein product is CASSLDQGGGSNQPQHF.

The chain joins TRBV28 to TRBJ1-2, with 7 bases that match TRBD1. Germline CDR1 is MDHEN and CDR2 is SYDVKM. The CDR3 covers 13 residues. J gave up 7 bases and V 4 bases, and 6 bases lay outside the gene matches. CDR3 coding DNA: TGTGCCAGCAGTTCCAGGGGGACTTCTGGCTACACCTTC. Translating gives CASSSRGTSGYTF.

This chain links TRBV5-1 with TRBJ2-1, with TRBD2 matching over 13 bases. The CDR3 runs to 18 residues. Germline V gives CDR1 SGHRS, CDR2 YFSETQ. With V trimmed by 5 bases and J by 4 bases, 12 bases remained unmatched. The CDR3 DNA is TGCGCCAGCAGGGGATCCGGGACTAGCGGGATCGCGTACAATGAGCAGTTCTTC. Protein: CASRGSGTSGIAYNEQFF. The full variable domain, its missing parts supplied by reference TRBV5-1 and TRBJ2-1, is KAGVTQTPRYLIKTRGQQVTLSCSPISGHRSVSWYQQTPGQGLQFLFEYFSETQRNKGNFPGRFSGRQFSNSRSEMNVSTLELGDSALYLCASRGSGTSGIAYNEQFFGPGTRLTVL.

The J gene is TRBJ2-2, the V gene TRBV10-1; 8 bases map to TRBD2. V shed 2 bases, J shed 6 bases, and the junction held 5 bases outside the gene matches. The CDR3 runs to 15 residues. The germline V gene has CDR1 WNHNN and CDR2 SYGVQD (reference sequence). CDR3: CASSEDGRDAGELFF. CDR3 nucleotides: TGCGCCAGCAGTGAGGACGGGAGGGACGCCGGGGAGCTGTTTTTT.

Notes on this clone: Additional DNA sequences in this sample encode the identical CDR3. J is TRBJ2-2 and V is TRBV19; possibly TRBD2 for D (6 bases). Per germline, CDR1 LNHDA and CDR2 SQIVND (reference sequence). Trimming stripped 3 bases from V and 7 bases from J, with 15 bases between. CDR3 size: 15 residues. CDR3 sequence: CASSILAGAGGELFF. For the CDR3, the DNA is TGTGCCAGTAGTATTCTAGCCGGAGCGGGCGGGGAGCTGTTTTTT.

The chain combines TRBV30 with TRBJ1-2; 7 bases map to TRBD1. The CDR3 spans 12 residues. Germline values: CDR1 GTSNPN, CDR2 SVGIG (reference sequence). The DNA for the CDR3 is TGTGCGGCGACAGGGTTAAGCGATGGCTACACCTTC. Protein: CAATGLSDGYTF.

The rearrangement links TRBV4-1 to TRBJ1-2; D is undetermined. Germline V gene lookup returns CDR1 MGHRA and CDR2 YSYEKL. Between the trimmed V and J ends, which lost 1 base and 3 bases, there was a span of 12 bases. This CDR3 region has 15 residues. CDR3 amino acids: CASSQVLRHDYGYTF. The CDR3 DNA is TGCGCCAGCAGCCAAGTTCTACGACACGACTATGGCTACACCTTC.

The chain links TRBV25-1 to TRBJ2-3; a possible D gene is TRBD2 (6 bases). V lost 5 bases and J 4 bases, leaving 16 bases between the germline ends. The CDR3 is made up of 15 amino acids. Germline V gene sequence: CDR1 MGHDK, CDR2 SYGVNS. The chain's CDR3 is CASSPTSSGADTQYF. The DNA of the CDR3 is TGTGCCAGCAGTCCCACTAGTAGCGGAGCAGATACGCAGTATTTT.

J is TRBJ1-1 and V is TRBV11-3; 8 nucleotides align to TRBD1. J gave up 7 bases and V 7 bases, and 8 bases lay outside the gene matches. This CDR3 region has 13 residues. The germline V gene encodes CDR1 SGHNT and CDR2 YENEEA. In DNA form, the CDR3 reads TGTGCCAGCACCCAGTCGGGGACAGGTGAAGCTTTCTTT. Translating gives CASTQSGTGEAFF.

This clone was seen only once. V gene TRBV25-1 combines with J gene TRBJ2-1; TRBD1 matches at 9 bases. This CDR3 has 16 amino acids. J lost 7 bases, V lost 2 bases, and 9 bases had no gene match. Germline V gives CDR1 MGHDK, CDR2 SYGVNS. The CDR3 DNA sequence: TGTGCCAGCAGTGAAACCCTCCGGGACAGGGTTAATGAGCAGTTCTTC. This encodes CASSETLRDRVNEQFF.

The chain links TRBV24-1 to TRBJ1-5; D not resolved. Trimming shortened V by 6 bases and J by 3 bases, and 11 bases separated the two germline ends. This CDR3 contains 14 residues. The V gene's germline CDR1 is KGHDR and CDR2 SFDVKD. The chain's CDR3 is CATSRSPLNQPQHF. The CDR3 DNA follows: TGTGCCACCAGTCGGAGCCCCCTCAATCAGCCCCAGCATTTT.

The chain is built from TRBV5-1 and TRBJ2-7; 9 bases map to TRBD1. The CDR3 has 15 residues. Germline V gives CDR1 SGHRS, CDR2 YFSETQ. After removal of 0 bases from V and 6 bases from J, the junction contained 7 bases not matched to a gene. The CDR3 here is CASSLGPGQGREQYF. The CDR3 DNA follows: TGCGCCAGCAGCTTGGGGCCGGGACAGGGCCGCGAGCAGTACTTC.